Below, 30 T cell receptor beta chains from the same sample are listed, as sequenced in a study of CD8 T cells in ankylosing spondylitis. TCRdb reanalysed the 5' RACE reads using MiXCR and keeps one entry per CDR3 protein. The sample lists more than 250,000 distinct CDR3 sequences; around a tenth were seen once. The specimen sequenced was blood, either unsorted or a sorted T cell fraction (not recorded which). Source of these receptors: a female donor with ankylosing spondylitis or in good health (not recorded which).

This clonotype has ten or more counts. The rearrangement joins TRBV20-1 to TRBJ2-3, with D possibly matching TRBD2 (6 bases). The CDR3 has 13 amino acids. Trimming shortened V by 8 bases and J by 3 bases, and 15 bases separated the two germline ends. Germline CDR1 and CDR2: DFQATT and SNEGSKA (reference sequence). The CDR3 coding sequence is TGCAGTCCGAGGGATCTAGCGACAGATACGCAGTATTTT. Translation gives CSPRDLATDTQYF.

The chain links TRBV5-1 to TRBJ2-7, with D hard to call. The CDR3 runs to 14 residues. V lost 2 bases to trimming and J lost 3 bases, with 12 bases between them. Germline V gene lookup returns CDR1 SGHRS and CDR2 YFSETQ. CDR3 region: CASSFLRGYYEQYF. The CDR3 nucleotides are TGCGCCAGCAGCTTCTTACGTGGCTACTACGAGCAGTACTTC.

Regarding this clonotype: One base away lies a much larger clone, so this may be a sequencing read error. The chain carries TRBV11-1 and TRBJ1-5; tentatively, D is TRBD1 (5 bases). The CDR3 sequence is 18 residues long. The ends were cut back, 4 bases at V and 1 base at J, with 20 bases in the middle. Germline CDR1 and CDR2: SGHAT and FQDESV (reference sequence). This chain's CDR3 is CASSSVAVKGTSNQPQHF. The CDR3 DNA sequence: TGTGCCAGCAGCTCCGTGGCTGTTAAAGGGACGAGCAATCAGCCCCAGCATTTT.

Ten or more counts support this clonotype. The V and J genes are TRBV20-1 and TRBJ1-5; 9 positions agree with TRBD1. Trimming removed 5 bases from V and 7 bases from J; junction bases left unmatched: 9. Per the germline V gene, CDR1 is DFQATT and CDR2 is SNEGSKA (reference sequence). There are 14 residues in the CDR3. CDR3: CSAPTGGRGQPQHF. CDR3 bases: TGCAGTGCTCCCACAGGGGGCCGGGGGCAGCCCCAGCATTTT.

This clonotype was recorded at least ten times. The chain recombines TRBV20-1 with TRBJ1-6; D is unresolved. The CDR3 totals 14 residues. Germline-derived CDR1 and CDR2 are DFQATT and SNEGSKA (reference sequence). Trimming cost V 1 base and J 7 bases, with 11 bases left between them. CDR3 residues: CSARVSVGNSPLHF. The CDR3 DNA reads as TGCAGTGCTAGAGTGTCAGTGGGCAATTCACCCCTCCACTTT.

This clonotype turned up a few times. This rearrangement joins TRBV28 to TRBJ2-7, with D perhaps TRBD1 (5 bases). Between the trimmed V and J ends, which lost 5 bases and 2 bases, there was a span of 10 bases. The CDR3 sequence is 13 residues long. Germline V gene lookup returns CDR1 MDHEN and CDR2 SYDVKM. Here the CDR3 DNA reads TGTGCCAGCAGTATGACAGTTCCCTACGAGCAGTACTTC. Its translation is CASSMTVPYEQYF.

This sequence joins TRBV7-2 and TRBJ2-1; D unclear. Germline CDR1 and CDR2: SGHTA and FQGNSA. The CDR3 sequence is 16 residues long. The ends were cut back, 4 bases at V and 8 bases at J, with 21 bases in the middle. The DNA for the CDR3 is TGTGCCAGCAGCTCCCGGCCCTTTGGGGATTTGGATGAGCAGTTCTTC. This encodes CASSSRPFGDLDEQFF.

This clonotype was counted ten times or more. V usage is TRBV18 and J usage is TRBJ2-7; D is unresolved. Germline values: CDR1 KGHSH, CDR2 LQKENI. Between the trimmed V and J ends, which lost 3 bases and 3 bases, there was a span of 6 bases. The CDR3 has 12 residues. CDR3 DNA sequence: TGTGCCAGCTCACCCGGAGACTACGAGCAGTACTTC. Its translation is CASSPGDYEQYF.

CDR3 DNA: TGTGCCATCAGTGAGAGGAGGGTTTACACAGATACGCAGTATTTT. As protein: CAISERRVYTDTQYF. The V call is TRBV10-3, the J call TRBJ2-3, with D perhaps matching TRBD2 (6 bases). V was cut by 2 bases and J by 2 bases, with 11 bases left in between. The germline gives CDR1 ENHRY, CDR2 SYGVKD. The CDR3 loop spans 15 amino acids.

At least ten counts were recorded for this clonotype. J is TRBJ2-7 and V is TRBV12-3 or TRBV12-4, with no clear D. The CDR3 totals 13 residues. V was pared by 6 bases and J by 3 bases, with 12 bases between. The CDR3 spells CASSPWGSYEQYF. CDR3 nucleotide sequence: TGTGCCAGCAGCCCTTGGGGTAGCTACGAGCAGTACTTC.

The chain has TRBV7-3 and TRBJ2-1, with a tentative D call TRBD1 (6 bases). V was pared by 3 bases and J by 6 bases, with 15 bases between. The CDR3 runs 15 residues. Germline-derived CDR1 and CDR2 are SGHTA and FQGTGA. The CDR3 loop is CASSFGQGHPNEQFF. The CDR3, as DNA: TGTGCCAGCAGCTTTGGTCAGGGACACCCCAATGAGCAGTTCTTC.

The gene calls are TRBV7-2 and TRBJ2-7; 11 bases line up with TRBD2. V was pared by 5 bases and J by 7 bases, with 13 bases of the junction left unmatched. The length of the CDR3 is 16 residues. Germline V gives CDR1 SGHTA, CDR2 FQGNSA. CDR3 nucleotides: TGTGCCAGCAGCCTTAGCGGGAGGGCCATAGAAAGAGAGCAGTACTTC. Its protein is CASSLSGRAIEREQYF.

This clonotype was recorded many times. V and J are TRBV20-1 and TRBJ1-1, with D maybe TRBD1 (6 bases). V lost 5 bases and J lost 8, with 15 bases in between. Germline loops: CDR1 DFQATT, CDR2 SNEGSKA (reference sequence). The CDR3 runs to 12 residues. CDR3 residues: CSAGTPTEEAFF. CDR3 nucleotide sequence: TGCAGTGCTGGGACACCAACGGAAGAAGCTTTCTTT.

The CDR3 loop reads CASSLRQSTGNTIYF. The CDR3 DNA sequence: TGTGCCAGCAGCCTCCGTCAGAGCACTGGAAACACCATATATTTT. The chain joins TRBV3-1 to TRBJ1-3; D is unresolved. Germline-derived CDR1 and CDR2 are LGHDT and YNNKEL (reference sequence). Trimming stripped 4 bases from V and 2 bases from J, with 12 bases between. The CDR3 has 15 amino acids.

Many counts were recorded for this clonotype. This chain uses TRBV6-5 with TRBJ2-5, with unresolved D. V was trimmed by 7 bases and J by 5 bases, leaving 11 bases between them. CDR1 and CDR2 from the germline V gene are MNHEY and SVGAGI. This CDR3 spans 12 amino acids. The CDR3 spells CASTRIGETQYF. The CDR3 DNA follows: TGTGCCAGCACGAGGATTGGCGAGACCCAGTACTTC.

As concerns this clonotype: A much bigger clone sits one base away, suggesting this may be a read error. The chain joins TRBV27 to TRBJ2-7, with 7 bases identical to TRBD1. V was pared by 3 bases and J by 3 bases, with 2 bases of the junction left unmatched. Germline lookup yields CDR1 MNHEY and CDR2 SMNVEV (reference sequence). This CDR3 is built from 13 residues. The CDR3 coding sequence is TGTGCCAGCAGTTTTGGGACAGTCTACGAGCAGTACTTC. This encodes CASSFGTVYEQYF.

This clonotype was recorded at least ten times. V and J are TRBV6-5 and TRBJ1-6; D is perhaps TRBD1 (5 bases). Germline V gene data show CDR1 as MNHEY and CDR2 as SVGAGI. The CDR3 runs to 16 residues. The ends were cut back, 2 bases at V and 9 bases at J, with 17 bases in the middle. The CDR3 protein is CASSYTPAGLSSPLHF. The CDR3, as DNA: TGTGCCAGCAGTTACACCCCGGCAGGGTTGTCTTCACCCCTCCACTTT.

The chain combines TRBV10-3 with TRBJ1-6; TRBD1 aligns across 9 bases. The CDR3 totals 14 residues. The V gene's germline CDR1 is ENHRY and CDR2 SYGVKD. V shed 6 bases and J 9 bases; nucleotides not matched to a gene: 6. The CDR3 reads CAIRLGQGGSPLHF. CDR3 nucleotides: TGTGCCATCAGATTGGGACAGGGCGGTTCACCCCTCCACTTT.

This clonotype was detected many times. The rearrangement links TRBV24-1 to TRBJ2-1; D may correspond to TRBD1 or TRBD2 (6 bases each). Per germline, CDR1 KGHDR and CDR2 SFDVKD. V shed 7 bases and J shed 5 bases, with 20 bases lying between them. This CDR3 contains 16 residues. CDR3 bases: TGTGCCACCAGCAATGCCCCCCCGGGGGCCCACAATGAGCAGTTCTTC. It specifies CATSNAPPGAHNEQFF.

The CDR3 is CSVVRGRTYEQYF. CDR3 in DNA: TGCAGCGTTGTTAGGGGCAGGACCTACGAGCAGTACTTC. V usage is TRBV29-1 and J usage is TRBJ2-7; tentative D call: TRBD1 (5 bases). The germline V gene encodes CDR1 SQVTM and CDR2 ANQGSEA. CDR3 length: 13 residues. Trimming took 4 bases from V and 2 from J, leaving 12 bases between them.

This clonotype was counted ten times or more. The rearrangement joins TRBV29-1 to TRBJ2-7; D is unclear. This CDR3 comprises 12 residues. Germline V gene lookup returns CDR1 SQVTM and CDR2 ANQGSEA. V lost 1 base to trimming and J lost 5 bases, with 9 bases between them. Here the CDR3 DNA reads TGCAGCGTTGAAGCCCTCTCACACGAGCAGTACTTC. Protein product: CSVEALSHEQYF.

The V gene is TRBV29-1, the J gene TRBJ2-5; D unresolved. The V and J ends lost 8 bases and 2 bases respectively, with 12 bases between them. This CDR3 has 12 residues. Germline values: CDR1 SQVTM, CDR2 ANQGSEA. The CDR3 region is CSSSLEQETQYF. CDR3 nucleotide sequence: TGCAGCTCTTCTTTAGAACAAGAGACCCAGTACTTC.

The genes are TRBV20-1 and TRBJ1-5; 7 bases are shared with TRBD1. CDR3 length: 13 residues. CDR1 and CDR2 (germline): DFQATT, SNEGSKA (reference sequence). V dropped 7 bases and J dropped 7; count of bases not matched to a gene: 10. As DNA, the CDR3 is TGCAGTGTTGTAAACGACAGGGAACAGCCCCAGCATTTT. Its translation: CSVVNDREQPQHF.

CDR3 region: CSARDWQLVADTQYF. In DNA form, the CDR3 reads TGCAGTGCTAGAGATTGGCAGTTAGTAGCAGATACGCAGTATTTT. The rearrangement uses TRBV20-1 and TRBJ2-3, with D hard to call. V lost 0 bases and J 4 bases, leaving 14 bases between the germline ends. The CDR3 loop spans 15 amino acids. Germline CDR1 is DFQATT and CDR2 is SNEGSKA (reference sequence).

This clonotype was picked up many times. The rearrangement links TRBV5-1 to TRBJ2-1; 8 nucleotides line up with TRBD2. Trimming removed 1 base from V and 3 bases from J; junction bases left unmatched: 9. The CDR3 sequence is 17 residues long. Germline loops: CDR1 SGHRS, CDR2 YFSETQ. CDR3 nucleotides: TGCGCCAGCAGCTTGAGGCGGGGGGTCAGTATCTACAATGAGCAGTTCTTC. Residues: CASSLRRGVSIYNEQFF. Combining the CDR3 with reference TRBV5-1 and TRBJ2-1 gives the whole variable domain KAGVTQTPRYLIKTRGQQVTLSCSPISGHRSVSWYQQTPGQGLQFLFEYFSETQRNKGNFPGRFSGRQFSNSRSEMNVSTLELGDSALYLCASSLRRGVSIYNEQFFGPGTRLTVL.

This clonotype was observed many times. J is TRBJ2-5 and V is TRBV9; 7 bases are shared with TRBD1. V trimming: 4 bases; J trimming: 4 bases; junction bases outside the gene matches: 10. The CDR3 totals 15 residues. CDR1 is SGDLS, CDR2 YYNGEE, per germline. The CDR3 bases are TGTGCCAGCAGCAAACAGGGGAATCTAGGAGAGACCCAGTACTTC. This codes for CASSKQGNLGETQYF.

Ten or more counts support this clonotype. The rearrangement joins TRBV5-1 to TRBJ1-1, with TRBD1 matching 8 bases. The CDR3 contains 14 residues. Germline trimming cut 4 bases from V and 4 bases from J; bases unmatched to any gene: 6. Germline V lookup: CDR1 SGHRS, CDR2 YFSETQ. The CDR3 nucleotides read TGCGCCAGCAGCGGACAGGGTAGTGGCACTGAAGCTTTCTTT. Translation: CASSGQGSGTEAFF.

The chain carries TRBV5-6 and TRBJ2-3; TRBD2 is a possible D gene (7 bases). V lost 3 bases and J 2 bases, leaving 16 bases between the germline ends. Germline V lookup: CDR1 SGHDT, CDR2 YYEEEE. This CDR3 is 16 amino acids long. The CDR3: CASSSQGGVHTDTQYF. DNA of the CDR3: TGTGCCAGCAGCTCGCAAGGGGGGGTACACACAGATACGCAGTATTTT.

This clonotype appeared once. The junction departs from germline at one end; a sequencing error may be responsible. J is TRBJ1-1 and V is TRBV7-9; 8 nucleotides align to TRBD1. Per the germline V gene, CDR1 is SEHNR and CDR2 is FQNEAQ (reference sequence). This CDR3 has 15 residues. The CDR3 here is CAGSFDRGLNTEAFF. In nucleotides, the CDR3 is TGTGCCGGCAGCTTCGACAGGGGTCTTAACACTGAAGCTTTCTTT.

The sample holds one count of this clonotype. The chain links TRBV9 to TRBJ1-2; D is unresolved. This CDR3 comprises 16 residues. V dropped 3 bases and J dropped 1 base, with 16 bases sitting between them. The germline gives CDR1 SGDLS, CDR2 YYNGEE. The CDR3 DNA reads TGTGCCAGCAGCGCGGCAGACTGGAGGGATAACTATGGCTACACCTTC. It encodes CASSAADWRDNYGYTF.